Sequencing of this T cell receptor beta chain was carried out in a study of identical twins. One entry per CDR3 protein, called by TCRdb with MiXCR from the 5' RACE reads. In the table there are 450,000 or so distinct CDR3 sequences, 13% to 15% of which are singletons. This clonotype occurred a few times. This CDR3 has 14 amino acids. V was cut by 1 base and J by 7 bases, with 13 bases left in between. Per germline, CDR1 LGHDT and CDR2 YNNKEL (reference sequence). This sample also appeared in a second study, on yellow fever vaccine responses in identical twins.

This receptor was identified in a woman aged 18 to 35 in good health. The gene calls are TRBV3-1 and TRBJ1-2, with D possibly TRBD1 on 6 matching bases. Material for sequencing was CD4+ T cells sorted from blood. The CDR3 is CASSQGGRGVGYTF. CDR3 sequence (DNA): TGTGCCAGCAGCCAAGGAGGCAGGGGCGTTGGCTACACCTTC.